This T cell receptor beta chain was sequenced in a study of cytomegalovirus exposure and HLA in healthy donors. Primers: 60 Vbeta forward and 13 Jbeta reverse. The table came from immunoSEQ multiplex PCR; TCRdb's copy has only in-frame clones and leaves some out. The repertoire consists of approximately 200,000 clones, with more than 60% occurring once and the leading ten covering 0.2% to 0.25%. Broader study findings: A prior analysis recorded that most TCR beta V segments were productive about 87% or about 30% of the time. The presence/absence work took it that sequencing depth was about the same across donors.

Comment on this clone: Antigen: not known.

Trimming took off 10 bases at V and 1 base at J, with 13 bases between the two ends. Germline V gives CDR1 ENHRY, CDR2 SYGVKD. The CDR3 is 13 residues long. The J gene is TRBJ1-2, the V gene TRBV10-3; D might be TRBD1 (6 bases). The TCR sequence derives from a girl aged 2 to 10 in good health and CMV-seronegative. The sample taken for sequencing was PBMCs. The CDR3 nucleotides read TGTGCCACCTCGCCGGACAGTAACTATGGCTACACCTTC. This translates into CATSPDSNYGYTF.